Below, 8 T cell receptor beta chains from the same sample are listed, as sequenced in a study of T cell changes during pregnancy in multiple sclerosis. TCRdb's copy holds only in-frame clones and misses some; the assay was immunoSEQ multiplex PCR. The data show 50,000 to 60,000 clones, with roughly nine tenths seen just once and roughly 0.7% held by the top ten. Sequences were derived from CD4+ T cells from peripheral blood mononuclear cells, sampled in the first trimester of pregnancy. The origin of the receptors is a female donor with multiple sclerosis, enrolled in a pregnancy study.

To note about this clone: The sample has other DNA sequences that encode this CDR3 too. For the CDR3, the DNA is TGTGCCAGCAGCTTGCGGGGCTCCTACGAGCAGTACTTC. It encodes CASSLRGSYEQYF. V and J are TRBV7-2 and TRBJ2-7, with D maybe TRBD2 (6 bases). V was clipped by 3 bases and J by 0 bases, with 6 bases between them. CDR1 SGHTA and CDR2 FQGNSA come from the germline V gene. The CDR3 runs 13 residues.

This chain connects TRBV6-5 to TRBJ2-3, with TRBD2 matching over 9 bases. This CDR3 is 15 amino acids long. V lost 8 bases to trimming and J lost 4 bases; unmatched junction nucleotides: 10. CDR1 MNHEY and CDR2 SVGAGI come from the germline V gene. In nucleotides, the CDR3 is TGTGCCAGCTCCCTGCGGGGGGGAGCTCCAGATACGCAGTATTTT. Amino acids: CASSLRGGAPDTQYF.

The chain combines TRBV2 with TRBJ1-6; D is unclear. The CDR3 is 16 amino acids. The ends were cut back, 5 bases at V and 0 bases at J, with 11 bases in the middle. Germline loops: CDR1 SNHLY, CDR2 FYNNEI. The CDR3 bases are TGTGCCAGCAGTTCCAGCGTGAGCTCCTATAATTCACCCCTCCACTTT. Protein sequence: CASSSSVSSYNSPLHF. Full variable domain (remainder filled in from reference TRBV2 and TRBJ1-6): EPEVTQTPSHQVTQMGQEVILRCVPISNHLYFYWYRQILGQKVEFLVSFYNNEISEKSEIFDDQFSVERPDGSNFTLKIRSTKLEDSAMYFCASSSSVSSYNSPLHFGNGTRLTVT.

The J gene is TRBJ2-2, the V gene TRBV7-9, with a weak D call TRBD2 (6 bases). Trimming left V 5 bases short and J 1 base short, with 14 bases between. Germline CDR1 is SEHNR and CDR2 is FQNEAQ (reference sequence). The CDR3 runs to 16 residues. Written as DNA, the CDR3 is TGTGCCAGCAGCGGAAAGACTAGTGGGAACACCGGGGAGCTGTTTTTT. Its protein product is CASSGKTSGNTGELFF.

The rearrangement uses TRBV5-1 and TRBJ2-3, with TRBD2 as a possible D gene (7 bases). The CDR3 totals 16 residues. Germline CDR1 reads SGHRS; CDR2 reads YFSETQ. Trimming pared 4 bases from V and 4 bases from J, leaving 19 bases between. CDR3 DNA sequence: TGCGCCAGCAGCCTCCTAGGGGGGGACTCTTCAGATACGCAGTATTTT. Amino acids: CASSLLGGDSSDTQYF.

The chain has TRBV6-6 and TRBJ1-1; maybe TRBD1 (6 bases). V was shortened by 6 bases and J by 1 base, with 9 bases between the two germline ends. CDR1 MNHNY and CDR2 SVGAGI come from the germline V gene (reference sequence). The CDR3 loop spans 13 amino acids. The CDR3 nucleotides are TGTGCCAGCAGACAGGGCCCGAACACTGAAGCTTTCTTT. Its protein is CASRQGPNTEAFF.

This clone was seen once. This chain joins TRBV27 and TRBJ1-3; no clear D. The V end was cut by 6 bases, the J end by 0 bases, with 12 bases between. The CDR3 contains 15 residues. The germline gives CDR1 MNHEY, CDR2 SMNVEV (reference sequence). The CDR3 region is CASSQGVSSGNTIYF. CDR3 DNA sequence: TGTGCCAGCAGCCAAGGAGTTAGCTCTGGAAACACCATATATTTT.

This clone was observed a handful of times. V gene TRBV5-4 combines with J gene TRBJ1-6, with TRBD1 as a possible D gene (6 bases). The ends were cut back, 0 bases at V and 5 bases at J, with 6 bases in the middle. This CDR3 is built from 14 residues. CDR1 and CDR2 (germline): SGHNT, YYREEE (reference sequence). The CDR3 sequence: CASSLGTDNSPLHF. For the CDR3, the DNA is TGTGCCAGCAGCTTGGGGACAGATAATTCACCCCTCCACTTT.